The 24 T cell receptor beta chains below come from one sample, sequenced in a study of blood T cell repertoires in COVID-19. Produced via immunoSEQ multiplex PCR; TCRdb's table is partial and in-frame only. The data show roughly 90,000 clones, with just under 80% seen just once and less than 20% held by the top ten. The specimen was peripheral blood. The receptors stem from a human donor in a cohort sampled during active COVID-19.

Details on this clone: Other DNA sequences in this specimen translate into the identical CDR3. The V and J genes are TRBV2 and TRBJ2-5; TRBD1 is a possible D gene (6 bases). V was cut by 3 bases and J by 1 base, with 6 bases left in between. CDR3 length: 13 amino acids. Germline V gene lookup returns CDR1 SNHLY and CDR2 FYNNEI. In DNA, the CDR3 is TGTGCCAGCAGTGAGGACAGCCAAGAGACCCAGTACTTC. This translates into CASSEDSQETQYF.

This clone is a singleton in its sample. The V call is TRBV2, the J call TRBJ2-5, with 9 nucleotides matching TRBD1. With 5 bases clipped from V and 3 bases from J, the junction kept 7 bases outside the gene matches. This CDR3 has 15 residues. Germline values: CDR1 SNHLY, CDR2 FYNNEI. The CDR3 is CASSPGTGREETQYF. Here the CDR3 DNA reads TGTGCCAGCAGTCCCGGGACAGGGAGGGAAGAGACCCAGTACTTC.

This clone was recorded a few times. The rearrangement uses TRBV27 and TRBJ1-3, with 9 bases that match TRBD1. This CDR3 spans 17 amino acids. The trim removed 2 bases at V and 2 bases at J, leaving 7 bases unmatched. From germline, CDR1 is MNHEY and CDR2 SMNVEV (reference sequence). The CDR3 bases are TGTGCCAGCAGTTTAAAAGGGACAGGGACTGCTGGAAACACCATATATTTT. This encodes CASSLKGTGTAGNTIYF.

The chain recombines TRBV6-5 with TRBJ1-4; D is perhaps TRBD1 (6 bases). CDR3 size: 15 residues. Germline V gives CDR1 MNHEY, CDR2 SVGAGI. The V end was cut by 0 bases, the J end by 8 bases, with 13 bases between. The CDR3 loop reads CASSYSGGAGEKLFF. The CDR3 bases are TGTGCCAGCAGTTACTCTGGGGGCGCAGGGGAAAAACTGTTTTTT.

The chain carries TRBV5-1 and TRBJ1-3; D not certain. Germline CDR1 and CDR2: SGHRS and YFSETQ. This CDR3 has 15 residues. Trimming left V 0 bases short and J 3 bases short, with 10 bases between. Here the CDR3 DNA reads TGCGCCAGCAGCTTGGACTCCGGAGGTGGAAACACCATATATTTT. The encoded protein is CASSLDSGGGNTIYF. The full variable domain, in which reference TRBV5-1 and TRBJ1-3 provide the parts outside the CDR3, is KAGVTQTPRYLIKTRGQQVTLSCSPISGHRSVSWYQQTPGQGLQFLFEYFSETQRNKGNFPGRFSGRQFSNSRSEMNVSTLELGDSALYLCASSLDSGGGNTIYFGEGSWLTVV.

The chain recombines TRBV10-2 with TRBJ2-7; D ambiguous. Trimming pared 6 bases from V and 0 bases from J, leaving 9 bases between. The CDR3 extends over 13 amino acids. Germline CDR1 reads WSHSY; CDR2 reads SAAADI. The DNA for the CDR3 is TGCGCCAGCAGATTACTTAGCTCCTACGAGCAGTACTTC. Translation gives CASRLLSSYEQYF.

V is TRBV6-5 and J is TRBJ2-3, with D unclear. From germline, CDR1 is MNHEY and CDR2 SVGAGI. V was pared by 7 bases and J by 0 bases, with 8 bases between. The CDR3 loop spans 13 amino acids. In nucleotides, the CDR3 is TGTGCCAGCAAGAGCCCTAGCACAGATACGCAGTATTTT. Its protein product is CASKSPSTDTQYF.

The chain combines TRBV18 with TRBJ2-7; TRBD1 might be the D (7 bases). Germline assignment: CDR1 KGHSH and CDR2 LQKENI. Trimming shortened V by 2 bases and J by 12 bases, and 17 bases separated the two germline ends. The CDR3 is 13 residues long. The chain's CDR3 is CASSPRDRLGTYF. DNA of the CDR3: TGTGCCAGCTCACCAAGGGACAGACTAGGGACGTACTTC. Full variable domain (outside the CDR3, taken from reference TRBV18 and TRBJ2-7): NAGVMQNPRHLVRRRGQEARLRCSPMKGHSHVYWYRQLPEEGLKFMVYLQKENIIDESGMPKERFSAEFPKEGPSILRIQQVVRGDSAAYFCASSPRDRLGTYFGPGTRLTVT.

The chain recombines TRBV3-1 (or the pseudogene TRBV3-2) with TRBJ1-1; TRBD1 agrees at 7 bases. Germline CDR1 reads LGHDT; CDR2 reads YNNKEL (reference sequence). The CDR3 is made up of 14 amino acids. Trimming took 7 bases from V and 4 from J; bases not matched to a gene: 9. The CDR3 region has the DNA TGTGCCAGCACCTCCTTTTCAGGGGGCACTGAAGCTTTCTTT. This encodes CASTSFSGGTEAFF.

The chain has TRBV28 and TRBJ1-5, with D hard to call. From germline, CDR1 is MDHEN and CDR2 SYDVKM. CDR3 size: 13 residues. V lost 1 base, J lost 7 bases, and 8 bases lay in between. CDR3 region: CASSLYSGQPQHF. The DNA for the CDR3 is TGTGCCAGCAGTTTATACAGTGGCCAGCCCCAGCATTTT.

This clone was seen a few times. J is TRBJ2-7 and V is TRBV4-2; 9 bases line up with TRBD2. The CDR3 sequence is 15 residues long. From germline, CDR1 is LGHNA and CDR2 YNFKEQ. After removal of 0 bases from V and 3 bases from J, the junction contained 3 bases not matched to a gene. The CDR3 spells CASSQEGTSLYEQYF. CDR3 in DNA: TGTGCCAGCAGCCAAGAGGGGACTAGCCTCTACGAGCAGTACTTC.

CDR3 nucleotides: TGTGCCAGCAGTTACTCGACACAGGGTAACTATGGCTACACCTTC. Residues: CASSYSTQGNYGYTF. The chain carries TRBV6-5 and TRBJ1-2; D may be TRBD1 (6 bases). V was trimmed by 0 bases and J by 1 base, leaving 9 bases between them. This CDR3 has 15 residues. Germline lookup yields CDR1 MNHEY and CDR2 SVGAGI.

CDR3 protein: CSVVLAGGVLAKNIQYF. DNA of the CDR3: TGCAGCGTTGTTCTAGCGGGGGGCGTTCTAGCCAAAAACATTCAGTACTTC. The chain combines TRBV29-1 with TRBJ2-4; TRBD2 aligns across 11 bases. The CDR3 has 17 amino acids. The germline CDR1 and CDR2 sequences are SQVTM and ANQGSEA. J gave up 0 bases and V 4 bases, and 8 bases lay outside the gene matches.

The chain has TRBV5-3 and TRBJ1-3; 9 nucleotides line up with TRBD1. TRBV5-3 is flagged as an ORF with uncertain function. The length of the CDR3 is 17 residues. After removal of 4 bases from V and 8 bases from J, the junction contained 16 bases not matched to a gene. The CDR3 DNA follows: TGTGCCAGAAGCGGTGGGCGTAGGAAGGACAGGGGTGACACCATATATTTT. It specifies CARSGGRRKDRGDTIYF.

This clone was seen only a few times. The V gene is TRBV6-1, the J gene TRBJ2-7, with 7 bases aligning to TRBD2. After removal of 3 bases from V and 7 bases from J, the junction contained 12 bases not matched to a gene. The V gene's germline CDR1 is MNHNS and CDR2 SASEGT. This CDR3 region has 15 residues. The CDR3 loop reads CASSDGGLGLREQYF. CDR3 coding DNA: TGTGCCAGCAGTGACGGGGGGTTGGGACTGCGGGAGCAGTACTTC.

The CDR3 DNA is TGTGCCAGCAGCCACTCCTACGAGCAGTACTTC. Translation gives CASSHSYEQYF. The rearrangement uses TRBV11-2 and TRBJ2-7; D uncertain. The V and J ends lost 5 bases and 0 bases respectively, with 2 bases between them. The CDR3 sequence is 11 residues long. Germline V gene sequence: CDR1 SGHAT, CDR2 FQNNGV. Supplemented by reference TRBV11-2 and TRBJ2-7, the full variable domain reads EAGVAQSPRYKIIEKRQSVAFWCNPISGHATLYWYQQILGQGPKLLIQFQNNGVVDDSQLPKDRFSAERLKGVDSTLKIQPAKLEDSAVYLCASSHSYEQYFGPGTRLTVT.

The genes are TRBV4-2 and TRBJ2-7; TRBD1 matches 7 bases. V lost 0 bases to trimming and J lost 3 bases; unmatched junction nucleotides: 2. From germline, CDR1 is LGHNA and CDR2 YNFKEQ. The CDR3 runs 14 residues. CDR3 DNA sequence: TGTGCCAGCAGCCAAGAACGACAGGGCTACGAGCAGTACTTC. As protein: CASSQERQGYEQYF.

The chain has TRBV4-1 and TRBJ2-7; 8 bases line up with TRBD1. There are 13 residues in the CDR3. V trimming: 5 bases; J trimming: 10 bases; junction bases outside the gene matches: 10. Germline values: CDR1 MGHRA, CDR2 YSYEKL. CDR3 region: CASSLAQGARQYF. DNA of the CDR3: TGCGCCAGCAGCTTGGCCCAGGGGGCTCGACAGTACTTC.

This chain links TRBV19 with TRBJ1-5; D unclear. This CDR3 has 14 amino acids. Between the trimmed V and J ends, which lost 7 bases and 0 bases, there was a span of 10 bases. Germline CDR1 is LNHDA and CDR2 is SQIVND (reference sequence). The CDR3, as DNA: TGTGCCAGTAAGGAGGGCTATAGCAATCAGCCCCAGCATTTT. It codes for CASKEGYSNQPQHF.

V usage is TRBV3-1 (or the pseudogene TRBV3-2) and J usage is TRBJ2-5; 10 bases match TRBD2. The J segment lost 5 bases and the V segment lost 0 bases, leaving 15 bases of the junction unmatched. CDR3 length: 19 residues. Germline CDR1 reads LGHDT; CDR2 reads YNNKEL (reference sequence). The CDR3 spells CASSQDPRVAGGFGETQYF. For the CDR3, the DNA is TGTGCCAGCAGCCAAGATCCCAGAGTAGCGGGGGGCTTTGGGGAGACCCAGTACTTC.

The J gene is TRBJ2-7, the V gene TRBV14; D is possibly TRBD2 (7 bases). The V gene's germline CDR1 is SGHDN and CDR2 FVKESK. V lost 1 base and J 7 bases, leaving 20 bases between the germline ends. This CDR3 region has 16 residues. CDR3 DNA: TGTGCCAGCAGCCAAGCCCGAGGGAGGGGGATTTGGGAGCAGTACTTC. This codes for CASSQARGRGIWEQYF.

The chain links TRBV7-3 to TRBJ2-1, with 10 bases fitting TRBD1. The CDR3 is 15 residues long. Per the germline V gene, CDR1 is SGHTA and CDR2 is FQGTGA. V dropped 3 bases and J dropped 6; count of bases not matched to a gene: 5. The CDR3 DNA reads TGTGCCAGCAGCTTGACAGGGGGCGCGTCCAATGAGCAGTTCTTC. It codes for CASSLTGGASNEQFF.

The chain has TRBV28 and TRBJ1-2; unclear D gene. Germline lookup yields CDR1 MDHEN and CDR2 SYDVKM. The CDR3 has 12 amino acids. The V gene lost 5 bases and the J gene lost 7 bases, with 11 bases spanning the gap. CDR3 DNA sequence: TGTGCCAGCAGTATCAGCGATAGTGGCTACACCTTC. Translating gives CASSISDSGYTF.

This clone was observed a few times. This rearrangement joins TRBV3-1 (or the pseudogene TRBV3-2) to TRBJ1-2; 9 bases map to TRBD1. Per the germline V gene, CDR1 is LGHDT and CDR2 is YNNKEL (reference sequence). Trimming removed 4 bases from V and 2 bases from J; junction bases left unmatched: 5. This CDR3 spans 15 amino acids. The CDR3 DNA is TGTGCCAGCAGCCCTACCGGGACAGGGAACTATGGCTACACCTTC. Its protein is CASSPTGTGNYGYTF.